A single sample is the source of the 12 T cell receptor beta chains below, sequenced in a study of shared clonotypes between healthy human individuals. Libraries were prepared by immunoSEQ multiplex PCR; TCRdb keeps only in-frame clonotypes and omits some of them. The sample carries about 1 million clones, about 75% recorded once. Sequencing input: memory CD4+ T cells sorted from blood. The subset denotes: CD45RA-negative fraction. These receptors all come from a young man in good health.

V gene TRBV7-8 combines with J gene TRBJ2-1; no clear D. Germline CDR1 SGHVS, CDR2 FQNEAQ. The CDR3 contains 14 residues. Trimming removed 1 base from V and 2 bases from J, with 6 bases in between. DNA of the CDR3: TGTGCCAGCAGCTTAGAGTCGACCTACAATGAGCAGTTCTTC. Residues: CASSLESTYNEQFF.

The genes are TRBV11-2 and TRBJ2-5; weak D call: TRBD2 (6 bases). CDR1 is SGHAT, CDR2 FQNNGV, per germline. V gave up 4 bases and J gave up 2 bases, with 14 bases separating them. There are 15 residues in the CDR3. The CDR3 DNA is TGTGCCAGCAGCTCCCTCGGGGGTCGGCAAGAGACCCAGTACTTC. Translated: CASSSLGGRQETQYF.

This clone was detected only once. V gene TRBV10-3 combines with J gene TRBJ1-4, with 7 bases aligning to TRBD1. Trimming cost V 0 bases and J 8 bases; bases outside gene matches: 3. Germline assignment: CDR1 ENHRY and CDR2 SYGVKD. The CDR3 is 14 amino acids. CDR3 protein: CAISESGTVEKLFF. CDR3 bases: TGTGCCATCAGTGAGTCGGGGACAGTAGAAAAACTGTTTTTT.

The chain recombines TRBV5-1 with TRBJ2-7; 10 bases are a match to TRBD2. J gave up 3 bases and V 4 bases, and 13 bases lay outside the gene matches. The CDR3 is made up of 17 amino acids. The V gene's germline CDR1 is SGHRS and CDR2 YFSETQ. CDR3 sequence (DNA): TGCGCCAGCAGCCCAGGACAGACTAGCGGGTTTTACTACGAGCAGTACTTC. Amino acids: CASSPGQTSGFYYEQYF. The entire variable domain, with the rest obtained from reference TRBV5-1 and TRBJ2-7, is as follows: KAGVTQTPRYLIKTRGQQVTLSCSPISGHRSVSWYQQTPGQGLQFLFEYFSETQRNKGNFPGRFSGRQFSNSRSEMNVSTLELGDSALYLCASSPGQTSGFYYEQYFGPGTRLTVT.

The chain combines TRBV5-6 with TRBJ1-1, with D possibly TRBD1 on 5 matching bases. V was clipped by 4 bases and J by 1 base, with 14 bases between them. Per the germline V gene, CDR1 is SGHDT and CDR2 is YYEEEE. The CDR3 runs to 15 residues. Written as DNA, the CDR3 is TGTGCCAGCAGCCTGCCCCCCGGGACGAACACTGAAGCTTTCTTT. Its protein product is CASSLPPGTNTEAFF.

The chain uses TRBV5-6 and TRBJ2-7, with 7 bases identical to TRBD1. J gave up 3 bases and V 3 bases, and 9 bases lay outside the gene matches. CDR3 length: 15 amino acids. The germline V gene has CDR1 SGHDT and CDR2 YYEEEE. For the CDR3, the DNA is TGTGCCAGCAGCTCCCGGACAGGCCTTCTCTACGAGCAGTACTTC. As protein: CASSSRTGLLYEQYF.

The chain combines TRBV19 with TRBJ2-2, with D perhaps matching TRBD1 or TRBD2 (5 bases each). This CDR3 comprises 15 residues. The V and J ends lost 9 bases and 1 base respectively, with 15 bases between them. Germline CDR1 is LNHDA and CDR2 is SQIVND (reference sequence). This chain's CDR3 is CASREEGMNTGELFF. DNA for the CDR3: TGTGCCAGCCGGGAAGAGGGGATGAACACCGGGGAGCTGTTTTTT.

The V call is TRBV6-6, the J call TRBJ2-7, with 8 bases that match TRBD2. The CDR3 runs 15 residues. V trimming: 9 bases; J trimming: 1 base; junction bases outside the gene matches: 11. The germline CDR1 and CDR2 sequences are MNHNY and SVGAGI (reference sequence). CDR3 sequence: CASRTGGAGSYEQYF. The CDR3 DNA sequence: TGTGCCAGTAGAACGGGGGGGGCCGGGTCCTACGAGCAGTACTTC.

The chain is built from TRBV2 and TRBJ1-4; TRBD1 aligns across 12 bases. Trimming cost V 6 bases and J 6 bases; bases outside gene matches: 2. The CDR3 has 14 residues. From germline, CDR1 is SNHLY and CDR2 FYNNEI. The CDR3 loop reads CASRGDRGHEKLFF. Here the CDR3 DNA reads TGTGCCAGCAGGGGGGACAGGGGGCATGAAAAACTGTTTTTT.

The V and J genes are TRBV15 and TRBJ2-1; 14 positions agree with TRBD2. The CDR3 spans 13 residues. Trimming took 8 bases from V and 15 from J; bases not matched to a gene: 9. CDR1 and CDR2 (germline): LNHNV, YYDKDF (reference sequence). The CDR3 DNA reads TGTGCCACCCGCAAGGGACTAGCGGGGGTACCGTTCTTC. This translates into CATRKGLAGVPFF.

The chain joins TRBV5-1 to TRBJ2-3, with 8 bases that match TRBD2. The CDR3 consists of 15 residues. The germline V gene encodes CDR1 SGHRS and CDR2 YFSETQ. Germline trimming cut 1 base from V and 3 bases from J; bases unmatched to any gene: 4. CDR3 sequence reads: CASSLTSGLTDTQYF. The CDR3 coding sequence is TGCGCCAGCAGCTTGACTAGCGGATTAACAGATACGCAGTATTTT. Complete variable domain (other parts from reference TRBV5-1 and TRBJ2-3): KAGVTQTPRYLIKTRGQQVTLSCSPISGHRSVSWYQQTPGQGLQFLFEYFSETQRNKGNFPGRFSGRQFSNSRSEMNVSTLELGDSALYLCASSLTSGLTDTQYFGPGTRLTVL.

The rearrangement joins TRBV5-1 to TRBJ2-1, with 8 bases identical to TRBD1. Germline trimming cut 4 bases from V and 9 bases from J; bases unmatched to any gene: 9. The CDR3 length is 14 residues. Germline values: CDR1 SGHRS, CDR2 YFSETQ. The CDR3 DNA sequence: TGCGCCAGCAGCCCGTGGCAGGGGGCGGGTGAGCAGTTCTTC. Residues: CASSPWQGAGEQFF.